What follows are 25 T cell receptor beta chains derived from one specimen sequenced in a study of tumor-infiltrating lymphocytes in oesophageal squamous cell carcinoma. TCRdb fed the PCR reads into MiXCR, producing one record per CDR3 protein. The sample records roughly 20,000 distinct CDR3 sequences, 30% to 40% being singletons. Source material: esophageal tumor tissue. Source of these receptors: a male donor with esophageal squamous cell carcinoma.

This clonotype was seen at least ten times. The J gene is TRBJ2-1, the V gene TRBV12-3 or TRBV12-4, with 9 bases fitting TRBD2. The CDR3 consists of 14 residues. V lost 4 bases, J lost 5 bases, and 3 bases stayed unmatched. The DNA for the CDR3 is TGTGCCAGCAGTTCCCAGCGGGGGGACAATGAGCAGTTCTTC. Translating gives CASSSQRGDNEQFF.

This clonotype was counted only a few times. V gene TRBV6-1 combines with J gene TRBJ2-1, with D unclear. CDR1 MNHNS and CDR2 SASEGT come from the germline V gene. Trimming cost V 7 bases and J 0 bases, with 13 bases left between them. This CDR3 region has 15 residues. The CDR3, as DNA: TGTGCCAGCACTTCCCTCGCAGGCTCCTACAATGAGCAGTTCTTC. Residues: CASTSLAGSYNEQFF.

This clonotype has a single count. This chain connects TRBV7-6 to TRBJ1-2; TRBD1 aligns across 8 bases. The junction had 7 bases not matched to a gene; V was cut back by 5 bases and J by 5 bases. CDR1 is SGHVS and CDR2 is FNYEAQ in the germline V gene. The CDR3 has 14 residues. The DNA for the CDR3 is TGTGCCAGCAGCCAGGGACAGGCACTTTATGGCTACACCTTC. It encodes CASSQGQALYGYTF.

Judged by abundance, this clonotype is medium-sized. The V gene is TRBV7-3, the J gene TRBJ2-5, with D tentatively TRBD2 (6 bases). The CDR3 runs to 15 residues. With 0 bases removed from V and 5 bases from J, the gap between germline ends came to 13 bases. Germline CDR1 SGHTA, CDR2 FQGTGA. The CDR3 nucleotides are TGTGCCAGCAGCTTAACGGAGGGCCCCAAGGAGACCCAGTACTTC. Translated, it gives CASSLTEGPKETQYF.

The rearrangement joins TRBV6-1 to TRBJ2-1; D unresolved. The J call is in doubt because the DNA end fits TRBJ2-5 better. CDR1 and CDR2 (germline): MNHNS, SASEGT. This CDR3 has 14 amino acids. CDR3 sequence reads: CASSEYNRQETQYF. CDR3 nucleotides: TGTGCCAGCAGTGAATACAACCGACAAGAGACCCAGTACTTC.

This clonotype was counted many times. This sequence joins TRBV2 and TRBJ2-1, with TRBD2 identical over 9 bases. The ends lost 4 bases at V and 3 bases at J; junction bases unmatched: 4. Germline CDR1 reads SNHLY; CDR2 reads FYNNEI. The CDR3 has 15 residues. CDR3 protein: CASSAGTSLYNEQFF. The DNA for the CDR3 is TGTGCCAGCAGTGCCGGGACTAGCCTCTACAATGAGCAGTTCTTC.

This sequence joins TRBV28 and TRBJ1-5; possibly TRBD1 for D (6 bases). Trimming removed 4 bases at V and 5 bases at J, with 9 bases between. Germline CDR1 MDHEN, CDR2 SYDVKM. The CDR3 consists of 13 residues. CDR3 loop: CASSWDTYQPQHF. DNA of the CDR3: TGTGCCAGCAGTTGGGACACATATCAGCCCCAGCATTTT.

The rearrangement links TRBV7-9 to TRBJ1-2; the D gene is possibly TRBD1 (5 bases). The germline gives CDR1 SEHNR, CDR2 FQNEAQ (reference sequence). V dropped 4 bases and J dropped 1 base, with 13 bases sitting between them. There are 15 residues in the CDR3. In DNA, the CDR3 is TGTGCCAGCAGCTCCCTAGGGGCCGGTAACTATGGCTACACCTTC. Residues: CASSSLGAGNYGYTF.

This clonotype is judged medium-sized. V is TRBV7-2 and J is TRBJ2-7; D remains ambiguous. This CDR3 has 11 amino acids. Germline V lookup: CDR1 SGHTA, CDR2 FQGNSA. Trimming removed 2 bases from V and 7 bases from J, with 6 bases in between. The CDR3: CASSLQVEQYF. The CDR3 coding sequence is TGTGCCAGCAGCTTACAGGTAGAGCAGTACTTC. Supplemented by reference TRBV7-2 and TRBJ2-7, the full variable domain reads GAGVSQSPSNKVTEKGKDVELRCDPISGHTALYWYRQSLGQGLEFLIYFQGNSAPDKSGLPSDRFSAERTGGSVSTLTIQRTQQEDSAVYLCASSLQVEQYFGPGTRLTVT.

The chain links TRBV3-1 to TRBJ2-2; 9 nucleotides align to TRBD1. CDR1 LGHDT and CDR2 YNNKEL come from the germline V gene (reference sequence). This CDR3 comprises 15 residues. Unmatched junction bases numbered 3, after V lost 6 bases and J lost 1 base. The CDR3 DNA follows: TGTGCCAGCAGTCGGGACAGGGTGAACACCGGGGAGCTGTTTTTT. This sequence encodes CASSRDRVNTGELFF.

The chain employs TRBV5-4 and TRBJ1-2; 9 bases are a match to TRBD1. The V segment lost 3 bases and the J segment 6 bases; nucleotides outside the gene matches: 9. Per the germline V gene, CDR1 is SGHNT and CDR2 is YYREEE (reference sequence). CDR3 length equals 15 residues. DNA of the CDR3: TGTGCCAGCAGCTCCCGGGACAGGGTATTACATGGCTACACCTTC. Encoded protein: CASSSRDRVLHGYTF.

This sequence joins TRBV6-1 and TRBJ1-4, with a weak D call TRBD1 (6 bases). The V gene lost 8 bases and the J gene lost 3 bases, with 16 bases spanning the gap. The CDR3 runs to 15 residues. CDR1 MNHNS and CDR2 SASEGT come from the germline V gene. Here the CDR3 reads CASRAGDLPNEKLFF. The CDR3 coding sequence is TGTGCCAGCCGCGCAGGGGATCTTCCTAATGAAAAACTGTTTTTT.

Concerning this clonotype itself: The junction differs from germline at one of its ends, possibly a read error. The chain employs TRBV7-2 and TRBJ1-5; TRBD1 matches 10 bases. CDR1 and CDR2 (germline): SGHTA, FQGNSA. The CDR3 is 16 residues long. DNA for the CDR3: TGTGCCAGCAGCCGGGACAGGGGAAGGGGCAATCAGCCCCGGCATTTT. Its protein is CASSRDRGRGNQPRHF.

This rearrangement joins TRBV7-3 to TRBJ2-7; 8 bases map to TRBD1. Gene TRBJ2-5 matches the end of the DNA better, so the J call may be wrong. Germline CDR1 is SGHTA and CDR2 is FQGTGA. The length of the CDR3 is 15 residues. In DNA form, the CDR3 reads TGTGCCAGCAGCTTAACGTCGGACAGGGAGGAGACCCAGTACTTC. Protein product: CASSLTSDREETQYF.

This clonotype was detected ten times or more. The rearrangement links TRBV7-3 to TRBJ2-1, with 8 bases matching TRBD2. The CDR3 is 13 residues long. The V gene end was trimmed by 5 bases and the J gene end by 6 bases; junction bases not matched to a gene: 3. CDR1 is SGHTA, CDR2 FQGTGA, per germline. The CDR3 loop reads CASSPSGSNEQFF. CDR3 DNA: TGTGCCAGCAGCCCCAGCGGGAGCAATGAGCAGTTCTTC. Full variable domain (missing parts from reference TRBV7-3 and TRBJ2-1): GAGVSQTPSNKVTEKGKYVELRCDPISGHTALYWYRQSLGQGPEFLIYFQGTGAADDSGLPNDRFFAVRPEGSVSTLKIQRTERGDSAVYLCASSPSGSNEQFFGPGTRLTVL.

This clonotype was seen many times. This sequence joins TRBV4-1 and TRBJ2-1; TRBD2 matches 16 bases. The V gene's germline CDR1 is MGHRA and CDR2 YSYEKL. The CDR3 contains 21 residues. With 1 base clipped from V and 0 bases from J, the junction kept 9 bases outside the gene matches. The chain's CDR3 is CASSQAPGLAGGPRSYNEQFF. As DNA, the CDR3 is TGCGCCAGCAGCCAAGCCCCGGGACTAGCGGGAGGGCCCCGCTCCTACAATGAGCAGTTCTTC.

This clonotype has at least ten counts. Written as DNA, the CDR3 is TGTGCTAGTGGTCCAGGCTATGAGCAGTTCTTC. Translated, it gives CASGPGYEQFF. V gene TRBV12-5 combines with J gene TRBJ2-1; no clear D. Germline V lookup: CDR1 LGHNT, CDR2 FRNRAP. The CDR3 extends over 11 amino acids. V shed 5 bases and J shed 8 bases, with 7 bases lying between them.

Ten or more counts support this clonotype. This chain connects TRBV28 to TRBJ1-6; D may be TRBD1 (6 bases). Germline CDR1 is MDHEN and CDR2 is SYDVKM. CDR3 size: 15 residues. Between the trimmed V and J ends, which lost 6 bases and 8 bases, there was a span of 17 bases. The CDR3 DNA is TGTGCCAGCAGGAGGGACACTCCCTCGGATTCACCCCTCCACTTT. Protein: CASRRDTPSDSPLHF.

This CDR3 reads CASSYYNEQYF. DNA of the CDR3: TGTGCCAGCAGTTATTACAATGAGCAGTACTTC. V is TRBV6-8 and J is TRBJ2-7; D is ambiguous. V shed 3 bases and J shed 7 bases, with 7 bases lying between them. From germline, CDR1 is MNHGY and CDR2 SAAAGT. The CDR3 is 11 residues long.

This clonotype has more than one count but fewer than ten. The chain employs TRBV5-4 and TRBJ2-2; D possibly uses TRBD1 or TRBD2 (6 bases each). Trimming removed 5 bases at V and 0 bases at J, with 14 bases between. This CDR3 comprises 16 residues. Germline V gene data show CDR1 as SGHNT and CDR2 as YYREEE (reference sequence). CDR3 residues: CASRPGDRTNTGELFF. The CDR3 DNA reads as TGTGCCAGCAGACCGGGAGACAGGACGAACACCGGGGAGCTGTTTTTT.

Turning to this clonotype: A much larger clone lies a single base off, so this may be a read error. The J gene is TRBJ2-1, the V gene TRBV5-3, with 9 nucleotides matching TRBD2. TRBV5-3 is an ORF, and what it does is uncertain. V was clipped by 0 bases and J by 12 bases; unmatched bases: 7. This CDR3 spans 14 amino acids. The CDR3 DNA reads TGTGCCAGAAGCTTGGCTAGCGGGATAGATGGGCAGTTCTTC. It translates to CARSLASGIDGQFF.

The table lists this clonotype with a few counts. V usage is TRBV27 and J usage is TRBJ2-5; possibly TRBD1 for D (5 bases). Trimming took 3 bases from V and 5 from J, leaving 19 bases between them. The CDR3 extends over 16 amino acids. Per germline, CDR1 MNHEY and CDR2 SMNVEV (reference sequence). CDR3 residues: CASSFLGTGPGETQYF. In DNA form, the CDR3 reads TGTGCCAGCAGTTTTCTCGGAACAGGACCAGGGGAGACCCAGTACTTC.

V is TRBV6-1 and J is TRBJ2-7; 9 nucleotides align to TRBD1. The J call may be in error: the DNA end matches TRBJ1-2 better. CDR1 is MNHNS, CDR2 SASEGT, per germline. CDR3 length: 15 residues. In nucleotides, the CDR3 is TGTGCCAGCAGTGAATCTACCGGGACAGGGTTTGGCTACACCTTC. Its translation: CASSESTGTGFGYTF.

Ten or more counts support this clonotype. DNA of the CDR3: TGCGCCAGCAGTGAAGGCAGGCTATACTATAGCAATCAGCCCCAGCATTTT. It codes for CASSEGRLYYSNQPQHF. The V gene is TRBV10-2, the J gene TRBJ1-5; D is unclear. V dropped 3 bases and J dropped 0 bases, with 15 bases sitting between them. This CDR3 is 17 amino acids long. Germline-derived CDR1 and CDR2 are WSHSY and SAAADI.

In its sample, this clonotype was seen a few times. The chain's CDR3 is CASSPEGGPGDTQYF. The CDR3 nucleotides read TGTGCCAGCAGCCCAGAGGGGGGGCCAGGGGATACGCAGTATTTT. The J gene is TRBJ2-3, the V gene TRBV4-2, with a tentative D call TRBD2 (7 bases). This CDR3 spans 15 amino acids. Germline V gives CDR1 LGHNA, CDR2 YNFKEQ. Trimming shortened V by 4 bases and J by 6 bases, and 17 bases separated the two germline ends.